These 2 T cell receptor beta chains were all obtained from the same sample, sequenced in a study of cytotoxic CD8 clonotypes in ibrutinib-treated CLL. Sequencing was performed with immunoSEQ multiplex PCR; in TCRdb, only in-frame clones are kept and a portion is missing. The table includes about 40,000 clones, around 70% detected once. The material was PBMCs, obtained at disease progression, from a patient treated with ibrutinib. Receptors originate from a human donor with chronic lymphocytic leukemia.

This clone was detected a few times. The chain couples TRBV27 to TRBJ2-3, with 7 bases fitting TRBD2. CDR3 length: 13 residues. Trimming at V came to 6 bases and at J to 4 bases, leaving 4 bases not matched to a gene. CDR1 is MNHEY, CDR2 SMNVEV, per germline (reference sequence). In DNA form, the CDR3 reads TGTGCCAGCAGGCCGGGAGGTGCAGATACGCAGTATTTT. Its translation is CASRPGGADTQYF.

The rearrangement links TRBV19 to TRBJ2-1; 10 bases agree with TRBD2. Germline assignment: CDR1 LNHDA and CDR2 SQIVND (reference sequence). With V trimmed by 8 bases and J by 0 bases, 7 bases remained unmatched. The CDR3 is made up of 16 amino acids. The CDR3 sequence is CASLAGAPSSYNEQFF. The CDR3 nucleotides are TGTGCCAGTCTAGCGGGGGCTCCCAGCTCCTACAATGAGCAGTTCTTC.